This entry features one TCR beta chain sequence. This clone was observed at least ten times. The specificity of this receptor is unknown. The sequenced fragment ends 3 residues before the CDR3 boundary, so the rest is inferred from the germline J gene. Most CVID patients and most healthy controls were of Caucasian heritage. Heparinized peripheral whole blood samples of roughly 5 to 8.5 ml were collected from each donor. Genomic DNA from adults with common variable immune deficiency (CVID) and from healthy adult controls was used to sequence TCRbeta CDR3 repertoires. A total of 22 healthy adult volunteers (12 female and about 10 male; age range about 20 to 70 years, mean age about 35) were included in the control group. To isolate peripheral blood mononuclear cells, diluted blood was subjected to density centrifugation over Hypaque 1077 or Ficoll-Paque. Genomic DNA was obtained from unsorted mononuclear cells through either Qiagen column purification or a centrifugation-based method.

From cysteine to phenylalanine, the CDR3 is 14 amino acids long. Sequencing covers 33 bases of the CDR3, shown here with the frame starting at base 1. V loses 11 bases, J loses 0 bases, and the germline ends lie 14 bases apart. Equivalent amounts of genomic DNA from CVID and control samples were used as sequencing input. For every sample, a 60 bp segment covering the rearranged TCRbeta CDR3 region was amplified and then sequenced. The immunoSEQ assay, a bias-corrected multiplex PCR combined with high-throughput sequencing, was used for TCRbeta amplification. Under the source paper's analysis protocol: Every unique nucleotide sequence was considered a clone and was annotated with V, D and J genes, copy number and frequency. Sequences were labeled productive if in frame, and non-productive if out of frame or containing stop codons. As previously described, clonality was calculated on the basis of Shannon's entropy. The predicted amino acid sequences of productive clones were used to derive mean CDR3 Kyte-Doolittle hydropathy. The R hclust function was used to hierarchically cluster scaled V gene usage with Manhattan distance and complete linkage. Clone sharing by CDR3 amino acid sequence was assessed by resampling 12 repertoires per group over 100 rounds. The repertoires were searched for about 70 published EBV-specific TCRbeta sequences and some 240 published CMV-specific TCRbeta sequences. After two CVID samples that produced fewer than 10,000 sequences were dropped from the analysis, 42 CVID repertoires remained. The table was pulled from immuneACCESS by TCRdb, which kept in-frame rearrangements only. Such tables lose some clones; where checked, under half of the loss comes from unresolved V genes, and the rest has no known cause. The DNA was the basis for D and trimming; V, J and clone size are from that table. There are approximately 64,000 clones in this sample, and none of them is a singleton. Roughly 1.6% of the sample lies in the top ten.

The sample comes from a study of T cell clonality in common variable immunodeficiency (dated by TCRdb to between 2014 and 2017). General study outcomes and caveats: Patient heterogeneity within the CVID cohort put limits on correlating repertoire features with clinical complications. Even though DNA input was equal, the average per sample came to 75,000 to 95,000 unique sequences for controls compared with around 32,000 for CVID samples. Increased TCRbeta clonality was found in CVID subjects compared with healthy controls (t-test p = 0.018), with the increase being most characteristic of about a third of subjects. Fewer deletions and N-nucleotide insertions were reportedly observed in CVID TCRbeta sequences, and highly modified clones with 13 or more V deletions were reportedly absent from CVID TCRbeta sequences. Fewer TCRbeta clones were shared among CVID subjects than among healthy controls (p < 0.0001). According to the authors, figuring out what caused the increased clonality in CVID would require sequencing the repertoires of T cell subpopulations.

Sequenced: peripheral blood mononuclear cells. This clonotype was sampled from a person aged 18 to 69 in good health. The chain uses TRBV12-3 or TRBV12-4 and TRBJ1-5; no D gene call is confident. The CDR3 bases that were read are TGTGCCTCGCGGGAGGGTTATAGCAATCAGCCC. This codes for CASREGYSNQP. In full, the CDR3 is CASREGYSNQPQHF.